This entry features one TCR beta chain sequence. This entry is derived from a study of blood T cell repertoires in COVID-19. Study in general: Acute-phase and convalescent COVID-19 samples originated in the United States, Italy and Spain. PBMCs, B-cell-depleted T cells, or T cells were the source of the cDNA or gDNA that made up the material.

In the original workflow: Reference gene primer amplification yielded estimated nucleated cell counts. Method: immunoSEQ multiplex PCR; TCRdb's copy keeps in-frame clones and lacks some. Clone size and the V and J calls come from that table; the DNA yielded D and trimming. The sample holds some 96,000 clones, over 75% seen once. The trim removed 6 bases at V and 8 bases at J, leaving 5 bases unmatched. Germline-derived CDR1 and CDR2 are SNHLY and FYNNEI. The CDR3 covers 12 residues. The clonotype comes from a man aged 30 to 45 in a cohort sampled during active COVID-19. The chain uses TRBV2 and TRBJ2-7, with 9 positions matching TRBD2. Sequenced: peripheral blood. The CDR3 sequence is CASSSSGVKQYF. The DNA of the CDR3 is TGTGCCAGCAGCTCTAGCGGGGTCAAGCAGTACTTC.